The 19 T cell receptor beta chains reported below all come from one sample, sequenced in a study of blood T cell repertoires in COVID-19 (dated by TCRdb to 2020 to 2021). Libraries were built with the immunoSEQ multiplex PCR assay. Held by TCRdb, this immuneACCESS table contains in-frame sequences only and omits some clones. Under half of the omission traces to an unresolved V gene where checked; the cause of the rest is unknown. The sample has 200,000 or so clones on record, more than 75% of them singletons. 5.5% to 7% of the sample goes to the ten largest clones. Sequencing was done on a sample of peripheral blood. These receptors were obtained from an elderly man with acute or convalescent COVID-19.

This chain joins TRBV6-1 and TRBJ2-5, with 12 bases fitting TRBD1. V was clipped by 4 bases and J by 4 bases; unmatched bases: 13. The germline gives CDR1 MNHNS, CDR2 SASEGT. The CDR3 consists of 18 residues. The CDR3 spells CASSGRLGQGASGETQYF. CDR3 coding DNA: TGTGCCAGCAGTGGACGATTGGGACAGGGGGCTTCGGGAGAGACCCAGTACTTC.

The rearrangement joins TRBV7-2 to TRBJ1-1; 7 positions match TRBD1. The CDR3 consists of 14 residues. The germline CDR1 and CDR2 sequences are SGHTA and FQGNSA. The trim removed 5 bases at V and 3 bases at J, leaving 6 bases unmatched. The CDR3 nucleotides are TGTGCCAGCAGCCTACAGGGGTGGGACACTGAAGCTTTCTTT. Amino acid sequence: CASSLQGWDTEAFF.

The chain uses TRBV7-2 and TRBJ2-4; D may be TRBD2 (6 bases). V was shortened by 8 bases and J by 0 bases, with 14 bases between the two germline ends. The CDR3 consists of 15 residues. Germline assignment: CDR1 SGHTA and CDR2 FQGNSA. CDR3 loop: CASARGGIAKNIQYF. The CDR3 nucleotides are TGTGCCAGCGCTAGGGGAGGAATAGCCAAAAACATTCAGTACTTC.

V is TRBV28 and J is TRBJ2-7, with TRBD1 matching 8 bases. This CDR3 has 14 amino acids. Germline CDR1 and CDR2: MDHEN and SYDVKM. V lost 6 bases and J lost 1; bases outside the gene matches: 5. CDR3 in amino acids: CASREDRVSYEQYF. The DNA for the CDR3 is TGTGCCAGCAGAGAGGACAGGGTTTCCTACGAGCAGTACTTC.

The gene calls are TRBV30 and TRBJ1-6; 10 bases match TRBD1. Germline loops: CDR1 GTSNPN, CDR2 SVGIG (reference sequence). The CDR3 has 13 residues. V trimming: 3 bases; J trimming: 10 bases; junction bases outside the gene matches: 3. The CDR3 reads CAWRTGGRSPLHF. CDR3 sequence (DNA): TGTGCCTGGAGGACAGGGGGCAGGTCACCCCTCCACTTT.

This rearrangement joins TRBV11-2 to TRBJ2-1, with 10 bases fitting TRBD2. Germline V gene data show CDR1 as SGHAT and CDR2 as FQNNGV. This CDR3 comprises 15 residues. The V gene end was trimmed by 8 bases and the J gene end by 6 bases; junction bases not matched to a gene: 10. The CDR3: CASRHISGRANEQFF. CDR3 nucleotide sequence: TGTGCCAGCCGCCACATCAGCGGGAGGGCCAATGAGCAGTTCTTC.

V gene TRBV5-1 combines with J gene TRBJ2-3; 10 nucleotides line up with TRBD2. The CDR3 spans 16 residues. The V gene end was trimmed by 4 bases and the J gene end by 8 bases; junction bases not matched to a gene: 13. Germline-derived CDR1 and CDR2 are SGHRS and YFSETQ. The CDR3 DNA reads TGCGCCAGCAGCCAGGGGGCTTCTAGCGGGAGCGGTACGCAGTATTTT. This sequence encodes CASSQGASSGSGTQYF.

The chain combines TRBV5-6 with TRBJ1-2; 12 nucleotides match TRBD1. The CDR3 has 16 amino acids. The junction had 8 bases not matched to a gene; V was cut back by 4 bases and J by 4 bases. Germline loops: CDR1 SGHDT, CDR2 YYEEEE. The CDR3 DNA is TGTGCCAGCAGCCGAGGGACAGGGGGCTCCCTCTATGGCTACACCTTC. Translating it yields CASSRGTGGSLYGYTF.

This clone is a singleton in its sample. The J gene is TRBJ2-5, the V gene TRBV10-3; D unclear. Germline V gives CDR1 ENHRY, CDR2 SYGVKD. Trimming cost V 6 bases and J 4 bases, with 12 bases left between them. The CDR3 is 13 residues long. In nucleotides, the CDR3 is TGTGCCATCAGAACGCAGCGCTTAGAGACCCAGTACTTC. The encoded protein is CAIRTQRLETQYF.

The chain joins TRBV7-2 to TRBJ2-5; 9 bases line up with TRBD2. This CDR3 comprises 16 residues. After removal of 3 bases from V and 5 bases from J, the junction contained 10 bases not matched to a gene. The V gene's germline CDR1 is SGHTA and CDR2 FQGNSA. The CDR3 nucleotides are TGTGCCAGCAGCTTTAGCGGGAGTTACCCCCAGGAGACCCAGTACTTC. Its protein is CASSFSGSYPQETQYF.

This clone has a single count. The V gene is TRBV24-1, the J gene TRBJ2-1, with 8 bases aligning to TRBD2. This CDR3 comprises 16 residues. V dropped 5 bases and J dropped 5; count of bases not matched to a gene: 10. CDR1 and CDR2 from the germline V gene are KGHDR and SFDVKD. The CDR3 is CATSARTTSGNNEQFF. DNA of the CDR3: TGTGCCACCAGTGCAAGGACCACTAGCGGCAACAATGAGCAGTTCTTC.

The chain combines TRBV18 with TRBJ1-1; maybe TRBD1 (5 bases). CDR1 is KGHSH, CDR2 LQKENI, per germline. V was shortened by 2 bases and J by 6 bases, with 10 bases between the two germline ends. This CDR3 has 13 residues. The CDR3 bases are TGTGCCAGCTCACCAAACTCAGGGTCTGAAGCTTTCTTT. As protein: CASSPNSGSEAFF.

The count of this clone is one. The chain combines TRBV4-3 with TRBJ1-2, with D unresolved. The CDR3 runs to 15 residues. From germline, CDR1 is LGHNA and CDR2 YSLEER. Trimming removed 4 bases at V and 2 bases at J, with 14 bases between. The CDR3 loop is CASSPNPTENYGYTF. The CDR3, as DNA: TGCGCCAGCAGCCCCAACCCCACAGAGAACTATGGCTACACCTTC.

This chain uses TRBV18 with TRBJ2-3; 10 positions agree with TRBD2. V was pared by 3 bases and J by 2 bases, with 8 bases of the junction left unmatched. This CDR3 has 17 amino acids. CDR1 is KGHSH, CDR2 LQKENI, per germline. CDR3 loop: CASSPTNLAGVTDTQYF. Here the CDR3 DNA reads TGTGCCAGCTCACCCACGAATCTAGCGGGAGTCACAGATACGCAGTATTTT.

This clone occurred once. The CDR3 region is CASSPGTDLTEAFF. CDR3 in DNA: TGTGCCAGCTCACCCGGGACAGACCTCACTGAAGCTTTCTTT. The J gene is TRBJ1-1, the V gene TRBV18; the match to TRBD1 covers 7 bases. The germline gives CDR1 KGHSH, CDR2 LQKENI. There are 14 residues in the CDR3. The V gene end was trimmed by 3 bases and the J gene end by 4 bases; junction bases not matched to a gene: 5.

This chain joins TRBV6-6 and TRBJ2-7, with D uncertain. Trimming left V 1 base short and J 6 bases short, with 10 bases between. Germline values: CDR1 MNHNY, CDR2 SVGAGI (reference sequence). The CDR3 has 13 residues. The DNA of the CDR3 is TGTGCCAGCAGTTACTTAAGCGTGGGCGAGCAGTACGTC. Its protein product is CASSYLSVGEQYV.

This chain uses TRBV10-3 with TRBJ2-7; 9 bases are a match to TRBD2. CDR3 length: 15 amino acids. The V segment lost 4 bases and the J segment 6 bases; nucleotides outside the gene matches: 10. Germline loops: CDR1 ENHRY, CDR2 SYGVKD. The CDR3, as DNA: TGTGCCATCAGTGTTGCAGCGGGAGGAACGGGCGAGCAGTACGTC. This translates into CAISVAAGGTGEQYV.

The rearrangement uses TRBV5-8 and TRBJ2-1; D not certain. This CDR3 is 14 amino acids long. CDR1 SGHTS and CDR2 YDEGEE come from the germline V gene. V was cut by 7 bases and J by 0 bases, with 11 bases left in between. CDR3 residues: CASGPYNSYNEQFF. CDR3 in DNA: TGTGCCAGCGGGCCCTATAACTCCTACAATGAGCAGTTCTTC.

This chain joins TRBV7-3 and TRBJ2-1; 13 positions agree with TRBD2. CDR1 and CDR2 (germline): SGHTA, FQGTGA. V was clipped by 5 bases and J by 5 bases; unmatched bases: 9. The CDR3 length is 17 residues. The CDR3 loop reads CASSLWTSGRRNNEQFF. Here the CDR3 DNA reads TGTGCCAGCAGCCTCTGGACTAGCGGGAGAAGGAACAATGAGCAGTTCTTC. Full variable domain (missing parts from reference TRBV7-3 and TRBJ2-1): GAGVSQTPSNKVTEKGKYVELRCDPISGHTALYWYRQSLGQGPEFLIYFQGTGAADDSGLPNDRFFAVRPEGSVSTLKIQRTERGDSAVYLCASSLWTSGRRNNEQFFGPGTRLTVL.